Listed below are T cell receptor beta chains from one sample, sequenced in a study of control samples from healthy donors and cancer patients. Profiled with immunoSEQ multiplex PCR; TCRdb holds only in-frame clones, not every one. Of 75,000 to 100,000 clones listed, around 88% are singletons. The sequenced material came from blood. The receptors shown here come from a young man in good health. Both conserved end residues are part of each CDR3. A D gene is named only where the DNA matches it firmly. Rows may omit the clone size; those that give it use once, few, many or a size class.

v_gene	d_gene	abundance	j_gene	CDR3aa	CDR3nt
TRBV5-6	.	.	TRBJ2-5	CASSLEPTSVSGVGGTQYF	TGTGCCAGCAGCTTGGAACCAACTAGCGTTTCGGGAGTAGGGGGGACCCAGTACTTC
TRBV27	.	.	TRBJ1-2	CASSFDLGYGVNYGYTF	TGTGCCAGCAGTTTTGACCTCGGCTACGGCGTCAACTATGGCTACACCTTC
TRBV30	.	once	TRBJ1-2	CAWSVRGENYGYTF	TGTGCCTGGAGTGTCAGAGGGGAAAACTATGGCTACACCTTC
TRBV7-8	.	.	TRBJ2-3	CASIEAGNTDTQYF	TGTGCCAGCATTGAGGCGGGGAACACAGATACGCAGTATTTT
TRBV7-9	TRBD2	.	TRBJ2-1	CASSRTSGGDNEQFF	TGTGCCAGCAGCCGTACTAGCGGGGGTGACAATGAGCAGTTCTTC
TRBV19	.	.	TRBJ2-2	CASSMAGRSPGNTGELFF	TGTGCCAGTAGTATGGCGGGGAGGAGCCCTGGGAACACCGGGGAGCTGTTTTTT
TRBV14	TRBD2	few	TRBJ2-2	CASSQEPGRVTTGELFF	TGTGCCAGCAGCCAAGAACCCGGGAGGGTTACCACCGGGGAGCTGTTTTTT
TRBV30	.	.	TRBJ2-3	CAWRVPGTDTQYF	TGTGCCTGGAGGGTACCGGGCACAGATACGCAGTATTTT
TRBV27	.	.	TRBJ1-2	CASSTRDTSREGYTF	TGTGCCAGCAGTACCCGGGACACTTCGAGGGAGGGCTACACCTTC
TRBV20-1	.	.	TRBJ2-5	CSASLGSETQYF	TGCAGTGCTAGTTTGGGATCGGAGACCCAGTACTTC
TRBV6-6	.	.	TRBJ2-7	CASSSGFRYEQYF	TGTGCCAGCAGTTCGGGTTTTCGATACGAGCAGTACTTC
TRBV19	.	.	TRBJ1-1	CASSIGNTEAFF	TGTGCCAGTAGTATAGGGAACACTGAAGCTTTCTTT
TRBV7-2	TRBD1	.	TRBJ2-7	CASSRDSYYEQYF	TGTGCCAGCAGCCGGGACAGCTACTACGAGCAGTACTTC
TRBV6-2/TRBV6-3	.	.	TRBJ2-1	CASSMGTGAMGLWYNEQFF	TGTGCCAGCAGTATGGGAACAGGGGCGATGGGACTCTGGTACAATGAGCAGTTCTTC
TRBV5-1	.	.	TRBJ2-7	CASRWDGSYTYEQYF	TGCGCCAGCAGATGGGACGGATCCTATACCTACGAGCAGTACTTC
TRBV5-1	TRBD1	.	TRBJ1-3	CASSVGIPGQAGSGNTIYF	TGCGCCAGCAGCGTAGGAATCCCGGGACAGGCGGGCTCTGGAAACACCATATATTTT
TRBV19	.	.	TRBJ2-5	CASSIRTQETQYF	TGTGCCAGTAGTATCAGGACACAAGAGACCCAGTACTTC
TRBV27	.	.	TRBJ1-1	CASSLFRARNTEAFF	TGTGCCAGCAGTTTATTCAGGGCCCGGAACACTGAAGCTTTCTTT
TRBV5-4	TRBD2	.	TRBJ2-3	CASSLVRGRGTDTQYF	TGTGCCAGCAGCTTGGTGCGCGGGAGGGGCACAGATACGCAGTATTTT
TRBV5-1	TRBD1	.	TRBJ2-7	CASSKSGQGLLFPYF	TGCGCCAGCAGCAAGTCGGGACAGGGGCTCCTTTTTCCGTACTTC
TRBV5-1	TRBD2	.	TRBJ2-7	CASSLLSSGEIGYEQYF	TGCGCCAGCAGCTTGTTATCTAGCGGGGAGATCGGCTACGAGCAGTACTTC
TRBV7-9	TRBD1	few	TRBJ1-2	CASSRGQADYGYTF	TGTGCCAGCAGCCGGGGACAGGCGGACTATGGCTACACCTTC
TRBV6-5	.	few	TRBJ2-7	CASSWPPGEQYF	TGTGCCAGCAGCTGGCCCCCGGGGGAGCAGTACTTC
TRBV27	TRBD1	few	TRBJ1-1	CASSHGQGATEAFF	TGTGCCAGCAGTCATGGACAGGGGGCTACTGAAGCTTTCTTT
TRBV7-8	.	once	TRBJ1-6	CASSLGGLIYNSPLHF	TGTGCCAGCAGCTTAGGGGGTCTGATCTATAATTCACCCCTCCACTTT
TRBV9	TRBD2	.	TRBJ2-3	CASSVSGGPSTDTQYF	TGTGCCAGCAGCGTGAGCGGGGGGCCTAGCACAGATACGCAGTATTTT
TRBV28	.	many	TRBJ2-7	CASSTGLHAYEQYF	TGTGCCAGCAGTACGGGACTGCATGCCTACGAGCAGTACTTC
TRBV12-3/TRBV12-4	.	.	TRBJ2-5	CASSYGGPETQYF	TGTGCCAGCAGTTACGGAGGGCCAGAGACCCAGTACTTC
TRBV5-6	TRBD1	once	TRBJ2-1	CASGTVGSYSEQFF	TGTGCCAGTGGGACAGTGGGCTCCTACAGTGAGCAGTTCTTC
TRBV27	TRBD2	.	TRBJ2-7	CASSQAGGVVYEQYF	TGTGCCAGCAGTCAAGCGGGAGGGGTGGTCTACGAGCAGTACTTC
TRBV4-3	.	.	TRBJ2-5	CASSPPQPETQYF	TGCGCCAGCAGCCCGCCCCAGCCTGAGACCCAGTACTTC
TRBV6-2/TRBV6-3	TRBD2	.	TRBJ2-1	CASSKAGGLYNEQFF	TGTGCCAGCAGTAAAGCGGGAGGCCTCTACAATGAGCAGTTCTTC
TRBV7-9	.	.	TRBJ1-2	CASTPLGAGSIYGYTF	TGTGCCAGCACTCCTTTAGGGGCAGGGAGCATCTATGGCTACACCTTC
TRBV9	.	.	TRBJ2-1	CASSVGDLAYNEQFF	TGTGCCAGCAGCGTCGGAGACCTGGCCTACAATGAGCAGTTCTTC
TRBV15	TRBD1	.	TRBJ2-7	CATSTGTGGSYEQYF	TGTGCCACCAGCACCGGGACAGGGGGCTCCTACGAGCAGTACTTC
TRBV7-9	TRBD2	once	TRBJ2-5	CASSRGGAQETQYF	TGTGCCAGCAGCCGCGGGGGGGCTCAAGAGACCCAGTACTTC
TRBV5-4	TRBD2	.	TRBJ2-3	CASSPGLAAFTDTQYF	TGTGCCAGCAGCCCCGGTCTAGCGGCTTTCACAGATACGCAGTATTTT
TRBV5-1	.	.	TRBJ1-2	CASSFTGDDYGYTF	TGCGCCAGCAGCTTTACAGGAGATGATTATGGCTACACCTTC
TRBV5-1	.	.	TRBJ2-7	CASSSKPLYEQYF	TGCGCCAGCAGCTCCAAACCACTCTACGAGCAGTACTTC
TRBV7-8	.	.	TRBJ2-1	CASAPRGRGSSYNEQFF	TGTGCCAGCGCCCCCAGGGGGCGCGGGAGCTCCTACAATGAGCAGTTCTTC
TRBV28	.	.	TRBJ2-5	CASQRGDAETQYF	TGTGCCAGCCAGAGGGGGGATGCAGAGACCCAGTACTTC
TRBV19	.	.	TRBJ1-3	CASSTHLRTGGLGNTIYF	TGTGCCAGTAGTACACACCTCAGGACGGGGGGACTAGGAAACACCATATATTTT
TRBV5-1	TRBD1	.	TRBJ2-3	CASSLGTGTDTQYF	TGCGCCAGCAGCTTGGGGACAGGGACTGATACGCAGTATTTT
TRBV19	.	.	TRBJ1-1	CASSIGFGATEAFF	TGTGCCAGTAGTATCGGGTTTGGGGCGACTGAAGCTTTCTTT
TRBV9	.	.	TRBJ2-3	CASSVGVGSTDTQYF	TGTGCCAGCAGCGTAGGGGTGGGCTCCACAGATACGCAGTATTTT
TRBV7-8	TRBD2	.	TRBJ2-1	CASSPRTSGDTNEQFF	TGTGCCAGCAGCCCAAGGACTAGCGGGGACACCAATGAGCAGTTCTTC